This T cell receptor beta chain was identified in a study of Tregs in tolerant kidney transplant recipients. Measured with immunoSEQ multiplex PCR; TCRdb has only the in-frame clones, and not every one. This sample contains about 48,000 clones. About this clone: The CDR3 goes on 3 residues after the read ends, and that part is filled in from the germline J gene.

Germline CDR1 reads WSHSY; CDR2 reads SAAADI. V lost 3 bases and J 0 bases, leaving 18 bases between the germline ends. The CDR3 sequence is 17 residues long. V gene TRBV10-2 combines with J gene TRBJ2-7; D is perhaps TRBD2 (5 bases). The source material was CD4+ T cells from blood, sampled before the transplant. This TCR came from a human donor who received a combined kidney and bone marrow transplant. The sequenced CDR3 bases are TGCGCCAGCAGTGAAGTGCAAACGTACGGGGTCTCCTACGAG. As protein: CASSEVQTYGVSYE. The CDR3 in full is CASSEVQTYGVSYEQYF.